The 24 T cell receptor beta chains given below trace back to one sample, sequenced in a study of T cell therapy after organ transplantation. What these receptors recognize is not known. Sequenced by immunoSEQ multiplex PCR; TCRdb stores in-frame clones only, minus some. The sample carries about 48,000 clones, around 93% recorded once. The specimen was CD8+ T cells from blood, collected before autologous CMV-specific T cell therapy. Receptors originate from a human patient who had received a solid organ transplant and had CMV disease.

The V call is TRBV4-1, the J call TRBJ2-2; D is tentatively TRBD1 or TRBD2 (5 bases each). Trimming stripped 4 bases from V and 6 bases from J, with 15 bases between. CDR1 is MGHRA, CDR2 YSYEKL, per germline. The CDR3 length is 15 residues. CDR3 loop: CASSPRGDGPGELFF. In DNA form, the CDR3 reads TGCGCCAGCAGCCCCCGTGGGGACGGCCCCGGGGAGCTGTTTTTT.

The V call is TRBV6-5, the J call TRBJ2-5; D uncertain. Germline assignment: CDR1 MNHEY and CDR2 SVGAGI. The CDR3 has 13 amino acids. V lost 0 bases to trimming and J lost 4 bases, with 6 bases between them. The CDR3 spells CASSYSVGETQYF. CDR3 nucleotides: TGTGCCAGCAGTTACTCTGTGGGAGAGACCCAGTACTTC.

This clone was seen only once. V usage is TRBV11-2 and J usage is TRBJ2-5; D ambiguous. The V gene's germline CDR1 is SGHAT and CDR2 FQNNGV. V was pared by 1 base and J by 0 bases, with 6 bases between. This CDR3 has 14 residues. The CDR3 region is CASSLVTNQETQYF. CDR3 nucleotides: TGTGCCAGCAGCTTAGTTACGAACCAAGAGACCCAGTACTTC.

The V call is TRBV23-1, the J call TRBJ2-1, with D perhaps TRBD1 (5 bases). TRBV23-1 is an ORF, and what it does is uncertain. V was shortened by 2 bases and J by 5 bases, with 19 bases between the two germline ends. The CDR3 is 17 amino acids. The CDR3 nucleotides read TGCGCCAGCAGTCAACCACTTGTGGGGCGTGGGGACAATGAGCAGTTCTTC. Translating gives CASSQPLVGRGDNEQFF.

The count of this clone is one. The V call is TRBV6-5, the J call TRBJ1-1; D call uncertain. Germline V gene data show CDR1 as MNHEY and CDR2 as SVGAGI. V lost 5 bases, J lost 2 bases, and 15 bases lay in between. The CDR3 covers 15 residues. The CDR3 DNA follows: TGTGCCAGCAGTCCTCGGGGTCGACGTAACACTGAAGCTTTCTTT. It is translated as CASSPRGRRNTEAFF.

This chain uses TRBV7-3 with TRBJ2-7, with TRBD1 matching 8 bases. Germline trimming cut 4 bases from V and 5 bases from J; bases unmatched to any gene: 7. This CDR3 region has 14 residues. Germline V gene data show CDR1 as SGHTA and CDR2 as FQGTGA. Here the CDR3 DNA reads TGTGCCAGCAGCTGGACAGGGATGGCGGACGAGCAGTACTTC. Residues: CASSWTGMADEQYF.

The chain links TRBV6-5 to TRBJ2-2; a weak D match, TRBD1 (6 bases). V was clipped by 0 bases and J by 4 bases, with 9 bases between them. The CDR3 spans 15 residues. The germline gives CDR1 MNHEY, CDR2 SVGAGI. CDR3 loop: CASSYSIRGTGELFF. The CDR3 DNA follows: TGTGCCAGCAGTTACTCGATCAGGGGCACCGGGGAGCTGTTTTTT.

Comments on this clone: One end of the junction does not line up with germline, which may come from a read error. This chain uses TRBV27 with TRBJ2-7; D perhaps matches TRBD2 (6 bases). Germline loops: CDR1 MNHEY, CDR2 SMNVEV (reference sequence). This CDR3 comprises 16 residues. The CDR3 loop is CASSLLAGGMIYKQYF. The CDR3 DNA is TGTGCCAGCAGTTTATTGGCCGGGGGAATGATCTACAAGCAGTACTTC.

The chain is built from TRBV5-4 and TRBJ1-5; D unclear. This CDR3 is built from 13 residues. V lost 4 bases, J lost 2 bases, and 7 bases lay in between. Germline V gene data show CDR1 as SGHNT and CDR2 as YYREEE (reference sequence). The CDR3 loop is CASSPGGNQPQHF. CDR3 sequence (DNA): TGTGCCAGCAGCCCTGGTGGCAATCAGCCCCAGCATTTT.

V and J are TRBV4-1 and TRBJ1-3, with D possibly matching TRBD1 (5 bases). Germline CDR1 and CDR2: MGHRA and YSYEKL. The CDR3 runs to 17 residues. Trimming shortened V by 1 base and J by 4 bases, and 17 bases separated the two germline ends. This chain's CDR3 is CASSQGGSSTGGNTIYF. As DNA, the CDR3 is TGCGCCAGCAGCCAAGGGGGTTCATCAACAGGAGGAAACACCATATATTTT.

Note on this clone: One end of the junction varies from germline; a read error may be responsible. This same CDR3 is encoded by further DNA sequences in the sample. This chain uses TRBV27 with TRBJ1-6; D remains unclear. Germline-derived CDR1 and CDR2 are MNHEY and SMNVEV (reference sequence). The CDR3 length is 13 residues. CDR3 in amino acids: CASSLSGNSPLHF. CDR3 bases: TGTGCCAGCAGTTTATCGGGAAATTCACCTCTCCACTTT.

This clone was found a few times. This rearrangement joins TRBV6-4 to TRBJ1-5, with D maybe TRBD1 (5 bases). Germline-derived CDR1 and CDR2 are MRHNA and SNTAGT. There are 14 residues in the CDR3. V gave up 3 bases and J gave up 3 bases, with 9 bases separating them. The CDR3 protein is CASSEGADNQPQHF. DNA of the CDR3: TGTGCCAGCAGTGAAGGGGCAGACAATCAGCCCCAGCATTTT.

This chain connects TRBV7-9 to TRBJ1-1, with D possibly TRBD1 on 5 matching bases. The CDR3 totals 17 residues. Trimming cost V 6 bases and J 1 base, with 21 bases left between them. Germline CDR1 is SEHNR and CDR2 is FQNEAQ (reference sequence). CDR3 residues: CASSQTKGRAENTEAFF. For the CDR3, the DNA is TGTGCCAGCAGTCAAACCAAGGGACGGGCTGAGAACACTGAAGCTTTCTTT. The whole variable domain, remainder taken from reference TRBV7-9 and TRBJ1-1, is DTGVSQNPRHKITKRGQNVTFRCDPISEHNRLYWYRQTLGQGPEFLTYFQNEAQLEKSRLLSDRFSAERPKGSFSTLEIQRTEQGDSAMYLCASSQTKGRAENTEAFFGQGTRLTVV.

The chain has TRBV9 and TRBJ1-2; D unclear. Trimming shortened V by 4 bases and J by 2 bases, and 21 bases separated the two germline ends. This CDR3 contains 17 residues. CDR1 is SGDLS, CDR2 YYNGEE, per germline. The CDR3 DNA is TGTGCCAGCAGCCCAGAGGCGGCGTTTGGGTTCAACTATGGCTACACCTTC. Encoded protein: CASSPEAAFGFNYGYTF.

CDR3 region: CASSLGGPGRGNEKLFF. As DNA, the CDR3 is TGTGCCAGCAGCTTAGGGGGTCCGGGGAGAGGAAATGAAAAACTGTTTTTT. The chain recombines TRBV11-2 with TRBJ1-4; D not certain. Trimming pared 1 base from V and 5 bases from J, leaving 17 bases between. The length of the CDR3 is 17 residues. CDR1 and CDR2 (germline): SGHAT, FQNNGV.

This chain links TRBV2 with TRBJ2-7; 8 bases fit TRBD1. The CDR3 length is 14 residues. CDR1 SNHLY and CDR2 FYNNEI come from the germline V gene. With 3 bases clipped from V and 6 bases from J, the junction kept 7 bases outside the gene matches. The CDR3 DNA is TGTGCCAGCAGTGACCCTGAACAGGGGGTCGAGCAGTACTTC. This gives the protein CASSDPEQGVEQYF.

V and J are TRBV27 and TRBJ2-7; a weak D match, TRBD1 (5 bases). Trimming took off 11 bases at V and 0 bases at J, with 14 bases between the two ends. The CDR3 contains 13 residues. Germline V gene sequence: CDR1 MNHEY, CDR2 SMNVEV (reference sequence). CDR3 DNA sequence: TGTGCCTCGGCCATGGGGCGCTCCTACGAGCAGTACTTC. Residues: CASAMGRSYEQYF.

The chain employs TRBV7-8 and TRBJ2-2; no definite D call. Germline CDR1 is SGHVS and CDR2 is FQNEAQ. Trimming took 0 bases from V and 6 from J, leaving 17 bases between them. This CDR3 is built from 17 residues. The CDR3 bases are TGTGCCAGCAGCTTAGCACGGACCGCTTCCCCCCCCGGGGAGCTGTTTTTT. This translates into CASSLARTASPPGELFF.

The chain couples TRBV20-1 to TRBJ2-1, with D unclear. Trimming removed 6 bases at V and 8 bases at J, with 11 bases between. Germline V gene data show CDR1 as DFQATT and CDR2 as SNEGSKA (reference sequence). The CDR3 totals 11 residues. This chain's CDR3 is CSAEGRDEQFF. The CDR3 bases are TGCAGTGCCGAAGGCAGAGATGAGCAGTTCTTC.

CDR3 protein: CASSEGTVSSYEQYF. The CDR3 coding sequence is TGTGCCAGCAGTGAGGGGACGGTTAGCTCCTACGAGCAGTACTTC. The rearrangement links TRBV2 to TRBJ2-7; possibly TRBD1 or TRBD2 for D (5 bases each). The CDR3 spans 15 residues. CDR1 and CDR2 (germline): SNHLY, FYNNEI. The V end was cut by 3 bases, the J end by 0 bases, with 12 bases between.

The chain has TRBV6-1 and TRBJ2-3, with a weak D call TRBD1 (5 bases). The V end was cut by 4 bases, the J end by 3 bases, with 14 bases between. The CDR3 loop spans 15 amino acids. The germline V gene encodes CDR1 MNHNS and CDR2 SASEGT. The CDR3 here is CASSVLQGSTDTQYF. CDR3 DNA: TGTGCCAGCAGTGTTTTGCAGGGAAGTACAGATACGCAGTATTTT.

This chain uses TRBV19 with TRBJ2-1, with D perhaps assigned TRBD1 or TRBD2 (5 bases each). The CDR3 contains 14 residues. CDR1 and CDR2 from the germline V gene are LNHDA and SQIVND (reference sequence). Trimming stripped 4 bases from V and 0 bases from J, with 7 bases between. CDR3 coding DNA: TGTGCCAGTAGTAAGAGGGGCTCCTACAATGAGCAGTTCTTC. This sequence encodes CASSKRGSYNEQFF.

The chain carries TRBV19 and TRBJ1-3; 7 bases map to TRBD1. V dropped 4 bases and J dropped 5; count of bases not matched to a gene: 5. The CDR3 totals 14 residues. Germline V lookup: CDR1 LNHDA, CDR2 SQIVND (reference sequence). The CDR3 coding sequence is TGTGCCAGTAGTACCTGGGACAGCCGAAACACCATATATTTT. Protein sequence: CASSTWDSRNTIYF.

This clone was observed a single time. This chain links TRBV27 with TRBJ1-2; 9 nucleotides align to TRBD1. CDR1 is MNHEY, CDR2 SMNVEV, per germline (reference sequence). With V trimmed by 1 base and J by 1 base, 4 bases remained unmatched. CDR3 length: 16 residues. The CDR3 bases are TGTGCCAGCAGTTTATTTGGGACAGGGAATAACTATGGCTACACCTTC. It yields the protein CASSLFGTGNNYGYTF.